This record covers a single T cell receptor beta chain. What it binds is unknown. The sample originates from a study of T cells in Graves' hyperthyroidism and ophthalmopathy. General study points: Median prediction lead before ophthalmopathy onset was about 6.3 months with the model.

V was pared by 7 bases and J by 5 bases, with 14 bases between. The V gene's germline CDR1 is MNHNS and CDR2 SASEGT. This CDR3 region has 13 residues. Exclusions: uncontrolled infection, other autoimmune disease, pregnancy, lactation. The PBMCs had their origin in 7.5 to 10 ml of fresh peripheral blood. Amplification targeted TCR beta CDR3 regions from RNA transcripts. The study used the HTBI primer set for a first-round RT-PCR of the TCR CDR3. TCRdb itself ran the multiplex PCR reads through MiXCR, one entry per CDR3 protein. The sample yields some 500,000 distinct CDR3 sequences, under 15% seen once.

The sequencing sample was made of blood. The rearrangement links TRBV6-1 to TRBJ2-5, with D perhaps matching TRBD1 (5 bases). The TCR originated in a woman under 30 with Graves' hyperthyroidism. CDR3 loop: CASTAIGAETQYF. CDR3 nucleotides: TGTGCCAGCACCGCGATTGGGGCGGAGACCCAGTACTTC.